This TCR beta chain originates from a study of cytomegalovirus exposure and HLA in healthy donors. Findings and caveats of the study: Common viral pathogens were later found to be apparently linked to several of the most significant clusters. Cytomegalovirus association was listed for about 180 TCR beta chains. TRBV6-2, TRBV6-3 and other indistinguishable V segments were excluded.

V lost 3 bases to trimming and J lost 1 base, with 12 bases between them. The germline V gene encodes CDR1 MGHRA and CDR2 YSYEKL. This CDR3 has 15 amino acids. Donors were nominally healthy when sampled, though unrecorded immune exposures were likely. Primers for the PCR totalled 60 Vbeta and 13 Jbeta. Clones were sequenced by immunoSEQ multiplex PCR, and TCRdb holds only the in-frame ones, with some missing. Recorded for this sample: about 130,000 clones. Regarding this clone: Its matching antigen is unknown.

The rearrangement joins TRBV4-1 to TRBJ1-2; D gene uncertain. The source material was PBMCs. This sequence was found in a woman between 40 and 55 years old in good health and CMV-seropositive. The CDR3 coding sequence is TGCGCCAGCAGCCAGGGTACGGGGAATAACTATGGCTACACCTTC. Its protein is CASSQGTGNNYGYTF.